This TCR beta chain was sequenced during a study of blood T cell repertoires in COVID-19. Study in general: Samples taken during acute and convalescent COVID-19 were collected in the United States, Italy and Spain.

CDR3 size: 12 residues. Trimming removed 8 bases from V and 7 bases from J; junction bases left unmatched: 7. Authors' processing steps: Quantification of nucleated cells was approximated via reference gene primer amplification. The protocol was immunoSEQ multiplex PCR, while the TCRdb copy is restricted to in-frame clones and leaves out a portion. Clone size and the V and J calls come from that table; the DNA yielded D and trimming. The table records 250,000 to 300,000 clones, 85% to 90% of them present only once. This rearrangement joins TRBV12-3 or TRBV12-4 to TRBJ1-1; 7 nucleotides line up with TRBD1. This TCR was sampled from a man aged 40-50 years with acute or convalescent COVID-19. The material sequenced was peripheral blood. The CDR3: CASRTWDSEAFF. For the CDR3, the DNA is TGTGCCAGCCGTACATGGGACAGTGAAGCTTTCTTT.